The T cell receptor beta chain under discussion was sequenced for a study of glioma-infiltrating T cells. TCR alpha and beta CDR3 regions were amplified from RNA using iRepertoire nested multiplex PCR. TCRdb used MiXCR to reprocess the multiplex PCR reads, holding one entry per CDR3 protein. The sample consists of over 130,000 distinct CDR3 sequences, 35% to 50% of them appearing once. CDR3 length equals 14 residues. Germline assignment: CDR1 SNHLY and CDR2 FYNNEI. V lost 4 bases to trimming and J lost 3 bases, with 10 bases between them. This clonotype was seen more than once but under ten times. V gene TRBV2 combines with J gene TRBJ1-5; D uncertain. This sequence was found in a human donor with low-grade glioma or glioblastoma, undergoing nonglioma brain surgery, or in good health (not recorded which). The sequenced sample consisted of glioma tissue, nonneoplastic brain tissue, or PBMCs (not recorded which). The CDR3 sequence is CASSVEADNQPQHF. The CDR3 DNA sequence: TGTGCCAGCAGTGTAGAGGCTGACAATCAGCCCCAGCATTTT.